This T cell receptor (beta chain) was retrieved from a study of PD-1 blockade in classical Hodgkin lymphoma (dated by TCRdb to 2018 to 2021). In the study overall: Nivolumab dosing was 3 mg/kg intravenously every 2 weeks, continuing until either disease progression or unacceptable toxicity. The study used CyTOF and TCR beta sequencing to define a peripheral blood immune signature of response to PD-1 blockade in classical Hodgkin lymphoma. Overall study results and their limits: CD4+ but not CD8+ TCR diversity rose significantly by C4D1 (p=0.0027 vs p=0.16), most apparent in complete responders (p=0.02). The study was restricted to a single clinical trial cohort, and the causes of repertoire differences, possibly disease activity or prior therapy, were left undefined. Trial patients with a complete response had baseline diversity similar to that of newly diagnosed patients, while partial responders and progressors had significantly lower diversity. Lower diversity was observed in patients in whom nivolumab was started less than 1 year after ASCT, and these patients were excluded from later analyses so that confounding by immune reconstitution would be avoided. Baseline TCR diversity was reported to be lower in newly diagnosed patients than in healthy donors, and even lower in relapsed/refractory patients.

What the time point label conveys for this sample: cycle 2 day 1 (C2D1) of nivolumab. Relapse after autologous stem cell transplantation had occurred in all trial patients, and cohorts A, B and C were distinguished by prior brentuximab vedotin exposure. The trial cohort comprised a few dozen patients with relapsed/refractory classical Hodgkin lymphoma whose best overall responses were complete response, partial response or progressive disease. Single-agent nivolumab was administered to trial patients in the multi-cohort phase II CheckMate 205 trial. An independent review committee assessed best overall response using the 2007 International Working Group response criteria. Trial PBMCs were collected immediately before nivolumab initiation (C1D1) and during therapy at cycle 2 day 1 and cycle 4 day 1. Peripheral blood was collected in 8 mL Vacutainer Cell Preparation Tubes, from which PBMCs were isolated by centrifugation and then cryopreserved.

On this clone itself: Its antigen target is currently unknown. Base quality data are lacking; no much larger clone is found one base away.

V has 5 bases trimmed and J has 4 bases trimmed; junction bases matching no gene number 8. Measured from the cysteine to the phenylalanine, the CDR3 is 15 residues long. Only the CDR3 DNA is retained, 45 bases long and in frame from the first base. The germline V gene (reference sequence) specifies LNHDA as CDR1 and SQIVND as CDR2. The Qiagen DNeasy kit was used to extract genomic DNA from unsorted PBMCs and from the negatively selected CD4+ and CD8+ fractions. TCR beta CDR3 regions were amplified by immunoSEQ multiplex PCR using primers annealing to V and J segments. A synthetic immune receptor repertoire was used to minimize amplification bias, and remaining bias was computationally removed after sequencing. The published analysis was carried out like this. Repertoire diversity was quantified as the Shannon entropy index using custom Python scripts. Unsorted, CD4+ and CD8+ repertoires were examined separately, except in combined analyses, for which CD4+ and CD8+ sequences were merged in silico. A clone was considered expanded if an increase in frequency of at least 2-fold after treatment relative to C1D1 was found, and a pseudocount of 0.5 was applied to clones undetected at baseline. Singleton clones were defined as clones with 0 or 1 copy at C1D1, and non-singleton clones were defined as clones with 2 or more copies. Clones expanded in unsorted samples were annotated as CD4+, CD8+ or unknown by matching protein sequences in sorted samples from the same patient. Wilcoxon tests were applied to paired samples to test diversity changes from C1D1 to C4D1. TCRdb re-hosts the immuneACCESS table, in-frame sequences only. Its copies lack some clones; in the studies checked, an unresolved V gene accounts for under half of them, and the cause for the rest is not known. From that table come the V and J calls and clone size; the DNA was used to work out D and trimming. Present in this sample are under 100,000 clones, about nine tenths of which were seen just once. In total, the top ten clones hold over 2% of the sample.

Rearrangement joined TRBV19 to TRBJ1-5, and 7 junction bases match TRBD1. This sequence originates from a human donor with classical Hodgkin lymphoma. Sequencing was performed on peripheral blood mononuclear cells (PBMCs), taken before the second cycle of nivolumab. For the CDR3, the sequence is CASSFRTGLNQPQHF. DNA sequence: TGTGCCAGTAGTTTCCGGACAGGACTTAATCAGCCCCAGCATTTT.